This T cell receptor (beta chain) was recovered during a study of identical twins. Via MiXCR, TCRdb re-called the 5' RACE reads, giving one row per CDR3 protein. The repertoire holds approximately 680,000 distinct CDR3 sequences, about 7.1% seen once, with roughly 1.6% in the top ten. General observations from the study: Fewer insertions characterized abundant cord blood beta clonotypes, whereas memory repertoires showed none.

This clonotype was seen ten or more times. Its matching antigen is unknown. V was pared by 4 bases and J by 2 bases, with 5 bases of the junction left unmatched. CDR1 and CDR2 (germline): SGHRS, YFSETQ. The CDR3 spans 14 residues. The sample also formed part of further work on yellow fever vaccine responses in identical twins.

The V call is TRBV5-1, the J call TRBJ2-5; 7 bases are a match to TRBD1. The origin of this receptor is a woman aged 18-35 years in good health. Source material: PBMCs. CDR3 loop: CASSTGTAQETQYF. In nucleotides, the CDR3 is TGCGCCAGCAGCACCGGGACAGCGCAAGAGACCCAGTACTTC.